This is a list of T cell receptor beta chains from one sample in a study of T cell responses to AZD1222 COVID-19 vaccine. The protocol was immunoSEQ multiplex PCR, while the TCRdb copy is restricted to in-frame clones and leaves out a portion. The sample lists 95,000 to 130,000 clones; roughly 92% were seen once. Sequenced material: peripheral blood, taken 28 days after the second AZD1222 dose. These receptors all stem from an adult who received the AZD1222 COVID-19 vaccine. Each CDR3 is given with its conserved first and last residue. Each record gives: CDR3 DNA, CDR3 protein, clone size, V gene, D gene, J gene. A D gene is named only where the DNA matches it firmly. Only some rows state a clone size, as once, few, many or a class for expanded clones.

CDR3 DNA: TGTGCCAGCAGCTTAGACAGTAACCCTAATGAAAAACTGTTTTTT
CDR3 protein: CASSLDSNPNEKLFF
clone size: .
V gene: TRBV13
D gene: .
J gene: TRBJ1-4

CDR3 DNA: TGTGCCAGCAGCACAACAGGGGGCAGGGCTAATGAAAAACTGTTTTTT
CDR3 protein: CASSTTGGRANEKLFF
clone size: .
V gene: TRBV28
D gene: TRBD1
J gene: TRBJ1-4

CDR3 DNA: TGTGCCATCAGTGGGACCAGGGGGTTCTACAATGAGCAGTTCTTC
CDR3 protein: CAISGTRGFYNEQFF
clone size: .
V gene: TRBV10-3
D gene: TRBD1
J gene: TRBJ2-1

CDR3 DNA: TGCGCCAGCACCCCAGGGGGGGGCACTGAAGCTTTCTTT
CDR3 protein: CASTPGGGTEAFF
clone size: .
V gene: TRBV5-1
D gene: TRBD1
J gene: TRBJ1-1

CDR3 DNA: TGTGCCAGCAGTTCTGGCTCGAACACCGGGGAGCTGTTTTTT
CDR3 protein: CASSSGSNTGELFF
clone size: .
V gene: TRBV28
D gene: .
J gene: TRBJ2-2

CDR3 DNA: TGTGCCAGCAGTTTATGGGGGACAGGGGGCGTCTTGGGAAACACCATATATTTT
CDR3 protein: CASSLWGTGGVLGNTIYF
clone size: .
V gene: TRBV28
D gene: TRBD1
J gene: TRBJ1-3

CDR3 DNA: TGTGCCAGCAGAGACGGACAGGGGATTAACGAGCAGTACTTC
CDR3 protein: CASRDGQGINEQYF
clone size: once
V gene: TRBV2
D gene: TRBD1
J gene: TRBJ2-7

CDR3 DNA: TGTGCCACCAGTGGTGCGGTGAACACTGAAGCTTTCTTT
CDR3 protein: CATSGAVNTEAFF
clone size: .
V gene: TRBV24-1
D gene: .
J gene: TRBJ1-1

CDR3 DNA: TGTGCCGTAAGTCCGGGCTTCCAGAATGAAAAACTGTTTTTT
CDR3 protein: CAVSPGFQNEKLFF
clone size: once
V gene: TRBV7-2
D gene: .
J gene: TRBJ1-4

CDR3 DNA: TGTGCCTGGAGTGCCCTAGCGGGAGGCGCAGATACGCAGTATTTT
CDR3 protein: CAWSALAGGADTQYF
clone size: .
V gene: TRBV30
D gene: TRBD2
J gene: TRBJ2-3

CDR3 DNA: TGTGCCAGCAGCTTAGGGTCTTCTACAGCGGGAGTAGAGACCCAGTACTTC
CDR3 protein: CASSLGSSTAGVETQYF
clone size: .
V gene: TRBV7-6
D gene: TRBD2
J gene: TRBJ2-5

CDR3 DNA: TGTGCCAGCAGCCAAGAGGAGGGACCTTACTCCTACAATGAGCAGTTCTTC
CDR3 protein: CASSQEEGPYSYNEQFF
clone size: .
V gene: TRBV3-1/TRBV3-2
D gene: .
J gene: TRBJ2-1

CDR3 DNA: TGTGCCAGCAGCGAAGGCGGGAGGACGGGACGGCATAATTCGCCCCTCCACTTT
CDR3 protein: CASSEGGRTGRHNSPLHF
clone size: .
V gene: TRBV9
D gene: .
J gene: TRBJ1-6

CDR3 DNA: TGTGCCAGCAGTTTAACAGCTACTAACTATGGCTACACCTTC
CDR3 protein: CASSLTATNYGYTF
clone size: .
V gene: TRBV28
D gene: .
J gene: TRBJ1-2

CDR3 DNA: TGCGCCAGCAGCTTTGCCTCAACTAGCACAGATACGCAGTATTTT
CDR3 protein: CASSFASTSTDTQYF
clone size: .
V gene: TRBV5-1
D gene: .
J gene: TRBJ2-3

CDR3 DNA: TGTGCCACCAGTGATGGGACTTTAACAGAGACCCAGTACTTC
CDR3 protein: CATSDGTLTETQYF
clone size: .
V gene: TRBV24-1
D gene: .
J gene: TRBJ2-5

CDR3 DNA: TGTGCCAGCAGTTTCTTAGGCCTCGACGGCTACACCTTC
CDR3 protein: CASSFLGLDGYTF
clone size: .
V gene: TRBV27
D gene: .
J gene: TRBJ1-2

CDR3 DNA: TGTGCCAGCAGCCAAGCGGGACTAGCGCACAATGAGCAGTTCTTC
CDR3 protein: CASSQAGLAHNEQFF
clone size: .
V gene: TRBV7-2
D gene: TRBD2
J gene: TRBJ2-1

CDR3 DNA: TGTGCCAGCAGCTCAGTCTCGCGGGCAACTAATGAAAAACTGTTTTTT
CDR3 protein: CASSSVSRATNEKLFF
clone size: .
V gene: TRBV7-9
D gene: .
J gene: TRBJ1-4

CDR3 DNA: TGTGCCAGCAGTTCCTCGGCCCTGGCCGGGGACACTGAAGCTTTCTTT
CDR3 protein: CASSSSALAGDTEAFF
clone size: .
V gene: TRBV6-5
D gene: .
J gene: TRBJ1-1

CDR3 DNA: TGTGCCAGCAGCTTCGGACTAGCGGACAACAATGAGCAGTTCTTC
CDR3 protein: CASSFGLADNNEQFF
clone size: .
V gene: TRBV9
D gene: TRBD2
J gene: TRBJ2-1

CDR3 DNA: TGCGCCAGCAGCTTGTCCCTAGCGGGAGAAGAGACCCAGTACTTC
CDR3 protein: CASSLSLAGEETQYF
clone size: .
V gene: TRBV5-1
D gene: TRBD2
J gene: TRBJ2-5

CDR3 DNA: TGTGCCAGCAGCTGGCCTCCGAACACTGAAGCTTTCTTT
CDR3 protein: CASSWPPNTEAFF
clone size: .
V gene: TRBV7-9
D gene: .
J gene: TRBJ1-1

CDR3 DNA: TGCGCCAGCAGCCCATCGGACAGGAGCTCCTACGAGCAGTACTTC
CDR3 protein: CASSPSDRSSYEQYF
clone size: .
V gene: TRBV4-1
D gene: TRBD1
J gene: TRBJ2-7